The TCR beta chain described here comes from a study of T-cell reconstitution after alpha-beta-depleted transplantation in children. Findings and caveats of the study: Roughly two months post-transplant, alpha-beta T cells reportedly originated from several hundred graft clones that had expanded. T cells produced anew were the main source of T-cell counts and diversity one year after transplant. Surviving thymic progenitors and recipient T cells were the source of high TCRbeta diversity at day 60 in some patients.

During its preparation, the TCRbeta library received unique molecular identifiers. Each CDR3 protein is one row after TCRdb ran MiXCR on the PCR reads. This sample has about 440,000 distinct CDR3 sequences, with approximately 42% found just once. To note about this clonotype: As yet, its antigen is unknown.

Trimming stripped 3 bases from V and 2 bases from J, with 13 bases between. This CDR3 region has 15 residues. CDR1 and CDR2 from the germline V gene are SGDLS and YYNGEE. The material was PBMCs, obtained before TCRalphabeta/CD19-depleted stem cell transplant. The rearrangement uses TRBV9 and TRBJ2-3; D unclear. This clonotype was sampled from a girl aged 2-15 years with aplastic anemia, due to receive a stem cell transplant. The CDR3 region is CASSDNLGSTDTQYF. In DNA form, the CDR3 reads TGTGCCAGCAGCGATAACCTGGGGTCCACAGATACGCAGTATTTT.